The 18 T cell receptor beta chains reported below all come from one sample, sequenced in a study of control samples from healthy donors and cancer patients. The table came from immunoSEQ multiplex PCR; TCRdb's copy has only in-frame clones and leaves some out. The table records roughly 100,000 clones, 83% of them present only once. The sample was blood. Receptors originate from a woman in her forties or fifties in good health.

J is TRBJ1-2 and V is TRBV15; a weak D match, TRBD1 (6 bases). The CDR3 spans 18 residues. In germline, CDR1 is LNHNV, CDR2 YYDKDF (reference sequence). V was cut by 5 bases and J by 4 bases, with 26 bases left in between. CDR3 protein: CATSVEGSRGARAYGYTF. The CDR3 region has the DNA TGTGCCACCAGCGTAGAGGGGAGCAGGGGCGCAAGGGCCTATGGCTACACCTTC.

The chain employs TRBV12-3 or TRBV12-4 and TRBJ1-6, with D hard to call. Trimming left V 3 bases short and J 8 bases short, with 8 bases between. This CDR3 contains 13 residues. CDR3 sequence reads: CASSFGDYSPLHF. DNA for the CDR3: TGTGCCAGCAGTTTTGGAGACTATTCACCCCTCCACTTT.

The gene calls are TRBV9 and TRBJ2-6, with 7 bases that match TRBD1. CDR1 is SGDLS and CDR2 is YYNGEE in the germline V gene. CDR3 length equals 17 residues. V was pared by 3 bases and J by 4 bases, with 10 bases of the junction left unmatched. CDR3 residues: CASSAFQQGSGANVLTF. CDR3 DNA: TGTGCCAGCAGCGCTTTTCAACAGGGGTCCGGGGCCAACGTCCTGACTTTC.

The chain carries TRBV24-1 and TRBJ2-3; weak D call: TRBD2 (6 bases). The CDR3 contains 16 residues. With 4 bases removed from V and 1 base from J, the gap between germline ends came to 14 bases. Per germline, CDR1 KGHDR and CDR2 SFDVKD. CDR3 DNA sequence: TGTGCCACCAGTGACCCCGCGGGGCCTGGCACAGATACGCAGTATTTT. Translating gives CATSDPAGPGTDTQYF.

This chain links TRBV7-9 with TRBJ1-6, with 8 bases fitting TRBD1. Trimming removed 5 bases from V and 8 bases from J; junction bases left unmatched: 5. The CDR3 contains 14 residues. CDR1 is SEHNR and CDR2 is FQNEAQ in the germline V gene (reference sequence). Written as DNA, the CDR3 is TGTGCCAGCAGCCCACAGGGGGATTATTCACCCCTCCACTTT. Translating it yields CASSPQGDYSPLHF.

The rearrangement links TRBV5-1 to TRBJ2-2, with 7 bases lining up with TRBD2. Trimming at V came to 0 bases and at J to 4 bases, leaving 6 bases not matched to a gene. Germline V gene sequence: CDR1 SGHRS, CDR2 YFSETQ. The CDR3 contains 16 residues. The CDR3 nucleotides read TGCGCCAGCAGCTTGGGGGCTAGCGGAGGCACCGGGGAGCTGTTTTTT. Translated: CASSLGASGGTGELFF.

The chain couples TRBV27 to TRBJ2-4; TRBD2 agrees at 7 bases. The CDR3 has 13 amino acids. The J segment lost 6 bases and the V segment lost 7 bases, leaving 6 bases of the junction unmatched. Germline V gene data show CDR1 as MNHEY and CDR2 as SMNVEV (reference sequence). This CDR3 reads CASTTSGGNIQYF. For the CDR3, the DNA is TGTGCCAGCACCACCTCGGGGGGAAACATTCAGTACTTC.

The chain employs TRBV9 and TRBJ1-5; 7 nucleotides agree with TRBD1. V gave up 4 bases and J gave up 2 bases; unmatched junction bases: 6. Germline V gene data show CDR1 as SGDLS and CDR2 as YYNGEE. The CDR3 runs 15 residues. Here the CDR3 reads CASSITGEGNQPQHF. CDR3 in DNA: TGTGCCAGCAGCATAACAGGGGAGGGCAATCAGCCCCAGCATTTT. The full variable domain, its missing parts supplied by reference TRBV9 and TRBJ1-5, is DSGVTQTPKHLITATGQRVTLRCSPRSGDLSVYWYQQSLDQGLQFLIQYYNGEERAKGNILERFSAQQFPDLHSELNLSSLELGDSALYFCASSITGEGNQPQHFGDGTRLSIL.

The chain links TRBV27 to TRBJ1-2, with 8 bases that match TRBD1. The V segment lost 6 bases and the J segment 0 bases; nucleotides outside the gene matches: 6. The CDR3 sequence is 15 residues long. The germline V gene encodes CDR1 MNHEY and CDR2 SMNVEV (reference sequence). The chain's CDR3 is CASSTGQGSNYGYTF. DNA for the CDR3: TGTGCCAGCAGCACTGGACAGGGCTCTAACTATGGCTACACCTTC.

The genes are TRBV3-1 (or the pseudogene TRBV3-2) and TRBJ1-1, with 7 bases fitting TRBD1. Germline CDR1 reads LGHDT; CDR2 reads YNNKEL (reference sequence). V shed 4 bases, J shed 0 bases, and the junction held 8 bases outside the gene matches. This CDR3 region has 16 residues. DNA of the CDR3: TGTGCCAGCAGCCGACGGCAGGGGGAATTGAACACTGAAGCTTTCTTT. Translating gives CASSRRQGELNTEAFF.

The rearrangement links TRBV6-2 or TRBV6-3 to TRBJ1-5; D is unresolved. V was clipped by 5 bases and J by 4 bases, with 12 bases between them. CDR1 is MNHEY and CDR2 is SVGEGT in the germline V gene. This CDR3 comprises 14 residues. CDR3 amino acids: CASSTSWGNQPQHF. CDR3 DNA sequence: TGTGCCAGCAGTACATCTTGGGGAAATCAGCCCCAGCATTTT.

V is TRBV7-3 and J is TRBJ1-1; D unresolved. Germline CDR1 is SGHTA and CDR2 is FQGTGA. The CDR3 length is 13 residues. Trimming pared 1 base from V and 7 bases from J, leaving 10 bases between. In nucleotides, the CDR3 is TGTGCCAGCAGCTTAAACGCACCGGGTGAAGCTTTCTTT. Protein sequence: CASSLNAPGEAFF.

The J gene is TRBJ1-1, the V gene TRBV5-6, with no clear D. Germline CDR1 reads SGHDT; CDR2 reads YYEEEE. The CDR3 runs 16 residues. V dropped 0 bases and J dropped 0 bases, with 12 bases sitting between them. CDR3 in amino acids: CASSLGVGNMNTEAFF. The CDR3 coding sequence is TGTGCCAGCAGCTTGGGAGTCGGTAACATGAACACTGAAGCTTTCTTT.

V usage is TRBV19 and J usage is TRBJ1-5; a weak D match, TRBD1 (6 bases). CDR1 is LNHDA, CDR2 SQIVND, per germline (reference sequence). Trimming shortened V by 1 base and J by 6 bases, and 10 bases separated the two germline ends. There are 14 residues in the CDR3. As DNA, the CDR3 is TGTGCCAGTAGTATAGCTCGGGGGCCTCAGCCCCAGCATTTT. It encodes CASSIARGPQPQHF.

The chain recombines TRBV18 with TRBJ2-7; 10 bases align to TRBD1. This CDR3 is built from 14 residues. The V gene end was trimmed by 6 bases and the J gene end by 0 bases; junction bases not matched to a gene: 2. Germline V gene lookup returns CDR1 KGHSH and CDR2 LQKENI. The CDR3 here is CASSRDRGSYEQYF. The CDR3 nucleotides are TGTGCCAGCTCCCGGGACAGGGGCTCCTACGAGCAGTACTTC.

The gene calls are TRBV11-1 and TRBJ2-1; D is unresolved. The CDR3 totals 14 residues. With 5 bases removed from V and 5 bases from J, the gap between germline ends came to 13 bases. Germline CDR1 SGHAT, CDR2 FQDESV (reference sequence). The CDR3 sequence: CASSPHFSNNEQFF. For the CDR3, the DNA is TGTGCCAGCAGCCCACACTTCTCAAACAATGAGCAGTTCTTC.

The V call is TRBV6-2 or TRBV6-3, the J call TRBJ2-5, with no clear D. The germline V and J ends were trimmed by 0 bases and 1 base, with 3 bases remaining between them. The CDR3 contains 13 residues. Looked up from germline, CDR1 is MNHEY and CDR2 is SVGEGT. The CDR3 loop is CASSYSRQETQYF. The CDR3 bases are TGTGCCAGCAGTTACTCCCGCCAAGAGACCCAGTACTTC.

CDR3 in DNA: TGTGCCAGCAGCCCAGGAACGACAGGGAATGATCCTGAGCAGTTCTTC. This translates into CASSPGTTGNDPEQFF. The chain recombines TRBV5-6 with TRBJ2-1, with 7 bases aligning to TRBD1. Germline CDR1 reads SGHDT; CDR2 reads YYEEEE. The CDR3 runs to 16 residues. The V and J ends lost 4 bases and 9 bases, in that order; junction bases with no gene match: 16.